These T cell receptor beta chains were read from a single sample in a study of cytomegalovirus exposure and HLA in healthy donors. This table comes from immunoSEQ multiplex PCR, and its TCRdb copy is limited to in-frame clones, with some not included. The data show tens of thousands of clones, with approximately 96% seen just once and under 1.5% held by the top ten. Sequenced sample: PBMCs. These receptors were collected from a man aged 18 to 30 in good health and CMV-seropositive. CDR3s include the opening cysteine and the closing phenylalanine or tryptophan. The D gene is left open where the match is weak. Clone size is not always given. Where it is, it says once, few, many or a class for expanded clones.

J | V | D | size | DNA | CDR3
TRBJ2-2 | TRBV19 | TRBD1 | . | TGTGCCAGTACCTACCGGGACAGGGGGCCCACCGGGGAGCTGTTTTTT | CASTYRDRGPTGELFF
TRBJ2-7 | TRBV19 | TRBD1 | . | TGTGCCAGTAGTCCCATGACAGGGGGCTCCTACGAGCAGTACTTC | CASSPMTGGSYEQYF
TRBJ1-6 | TRBV19 | . | . | TGTGCCAGTAGTATAGGAGTGGGTGGAGGGAGGAATTCACCCCTCCACTTT | CASSIGVGGGRNSPLHF
TRBJ2-3 | TRBV10-3 | . | once | TGTGCCATCAGTACAGAGGATACGCAGTATTTT | CAISTEDTQYF
TRBJ2-5 | TRBV5-3 | TRBD2 | once | TGTGCCAGAAGCCCCGTCGCGGGGGGAGACCCCGGGTTTCCAGAGACCCAGTACTTC | CARSPVAGGDPGFPETQYF
TRBJ2-7 | TRBV18 | TRBD1 | . | TGTGCCAGCTCACCACTTGGACCGGGACAGGGAGGTTCCGAGCAGTACTTC | CASSPLGPGQGGSEQYF
TRBJ2-5 | TRBV7-9 | . | . | TGTGCCAGCAGCCGGACAGTTCTTGAGGAGACCCAGTACTTC | CASSRTVLEETQYF
TRBJ1-4 | TRBV10-2 | TRBD1 | . | TGCGCCAGCAGTGAGCTACAGGGGGCTGGTGAAAAACTGTTTTTT | CASSELQGAGEKLFF
TRBJ1-4 | TRBV6-1 | . | . | TGTGCCTCCGGGAGGGGAAAACTGTTTTTT | CASGRGKLFF
TRBJ2-1 | TRBV6-6 | . | . | TGTGCCAGCACTGAGGACACCCTTTACAATGAGCAGTTCTTC | CASTEDTLYNEQFF
TRBJ2-1 | TRBV18 | TRBD1 | . | TGTGCCAGCTCGTCGGGACAGGACAATGAGCAGTTCTTC | CASSSGQDNEQFF
TRBJ2-5 | TRBV5-1 | . | . | TGCGCCAGCAGCTTGGGCACACGACAAGAGACCCAGTACTTC | CASSLGTRQETQYF
TRBJ2-3 | TRBV7-9 | TRBD2 | . | TGTGCCAGCAGCTTACTAGCGGGGGGTTTAACAGATACGCAGTATTTT | CASSLLAGGLTDTQYF
TRBJ1-1 | TRBV28 | TRBD1 | . | TGTGCCAGCAGTTTACCAATGGGGCCTTCGACAGGGGAGGCTTTCTTT | CASSLPMGPSTGEAFF
TRBJ2-7 | TRBV28 | TRBD1 | . | TGTGCCAGCAGTTTCTCTGGGGGACAGGGTTTTGACGAGCAGTACTTC | CASSFSGGQGFDEQYF
TRBJ1-5 | TRBV6-6 | TRBD1 | . | TGTGCCAGCACCCTAACGGGACAGGGCTCTCAGCCCCAGCATTTT | CASTLTGQGSQPQHF
TRBJ2-1 | TRBV9 | TRBD2 | . | TGTGCCAGCAGCGTAGTTAGCGGGGCAACCTACAATGAGCAGTTCTTC | CASSVVSGATYNEQFF
TRBJ2-1 | TRBV27 | TRBD2 | . | TGTGCCAGCAGTTTAGGGCTAGCGGGTGAGCAGTTCTTC | CASSLGLAGEQFF
TRBJ2-1 | TRBV9 | TRBD2 | . | TGTGCCAGCAGCGTAGGCTCCGGGACTAGCGATTACAATGAGCAGTTCTTC | CASSVGSGTSDYNEQFF
TRBJ1-1 | TRBV13 | TRBD1 | . | TGTGCCAGCAGCTTAAGTAGCCCAGGACAGGGGGCTTTCTTT | CASSLSSPGQGAFF
TRBJ2-7 | TRBV14 | . | . | TGTGCCAGCAGCCAGAGGCGGCAGACCTACGAGCAGTACTTC | CASSQRRQTYEQYF
TRBJ2-6 | TRBV2 | TRBD1 | . | TGTGCCAGCAACAGGGGCAGAGACCTTCCTTCTGGGGCCAACGTCCTGACTTTC | CASNRGRDLPSGANVLTF
TRBJ2-7 | TRBV5-1 | TRBD1 | once | TGCGCCAGCAGCATAGGGACAGGGGGAGTTTACGAGCAGTACTTC | CASSIGTGGVYEQYF
TRBJ2-7 | TRBV27 | . | . | TGTGCCAGCAGTTTTAACACCATCGTTTACGAGCAGTACTTC | CASSFNTIVYEQYF
TRBJ1-1 | TRBV2 | . | . | TGTGCCAGCAGTGGACAGCCGAACACTGAAGCTTTCTTT | CASSGQPNTEAFF